This entry features one TCR beta chain sequence. This specimen belongs to a study of blood T cell repertoires in COVID-19. Per the authors' pipeline: Counts of nucleated cells, estimated from reference gene primer amplification, were obtained. Assay used: immunoSEQ multiplex PCR; TCRdb lists only in-frame clones, some missing. V, J and clone size were drawn from that table, and D and trimming were deduced from the DNA. The table shows 150,000 to 200,000 clones, with about 83% occurring only once. Germline V lookup: CDR1 MNHNS, CDR2 SASEGT. The length of the CDR3 is 14 residues. V was cut by 2 bases and J by 7 bases, with 14 bases left in between.

The V call is TRBV6-1, the J call TRBJ1-1; no firm D call. Sample: peripheral blood. This clonotype was obtained from a woman in her seventies who had recovered from COVID-19. DNA for the CDR3: TGTGCCAGCAGTGAAAGGTCCGGGTTCGTTGAAGCTTTCTTT. It specifies CASSERSGFVEAFF.